This T cell receptor beta chain comes out of a study of technical replicates of blood from a few donors. Libraries were prepared by immunoSEQ multiplex PCR; TCRdb keeps only in-frame clonotypes and omits some of them. This table has about 79,000 clones, approximately 94% appearing once. The CDR3 covers 14 residues. Germline CDR1 is SGHRS and CDR2 is YFSETQ. Deletions cut 3 bases from V and 4 bases from J, with 10 bases between. Sequencing was done on a sample of T cells isolated from PBMCs. The sequence derives from a human donor in good health. The chain couples TRBV5-1 to TRBJ2-2; D not resolved. This chain's CDR3 is CASSYQQPTGELFF. The CDR3, as DNA: TGCGCCAGCAGCTACCAACAACCCACCGGGGAGCTGTTTTTT.